The following is a T cell receptor (beta chain) sequence with its context. Its antigen is unknown. This entry is derived from a study of T cell responses to AZD1222 COVID-19 vaccine. V gave up 1 base and J gave up 7 bases; unmatched junction bases: 14. CDR3 length: 18 residues. Per germline, CDR1 SGDLS and CDR2 YYNGEE. Method: immunoSEQ multiplex PCR; TCRdb's copy keeps in-frame clones and lacks some. The repertoire holds about 150,000 clones, just over 90% seen once, with roughly 1.9% in the top ten. Study-wide results and caveats: Donors in the cohort were predominantly white British and more often female, and clonal diversity was possibly underestimated. The CD4 TCRs associated with vaccination extended across spike and predominated at 160-218 and 743-854.

This receptor was taken from an adult in good health. Sample: peripheral blood, taken on day 0 of AZD1222 vaccination. The V gene is TRBV9, the J gene TRBJ2-1; TRBD2 matches 10 bases. CDR3 coding DNA: TGTGCCAGCAGCGTACTACCGGCTAGCGGGAGCACGAAGAATGAGCAGTTCTTC. Its protein is CASSVLPASGSTKNEQFF.